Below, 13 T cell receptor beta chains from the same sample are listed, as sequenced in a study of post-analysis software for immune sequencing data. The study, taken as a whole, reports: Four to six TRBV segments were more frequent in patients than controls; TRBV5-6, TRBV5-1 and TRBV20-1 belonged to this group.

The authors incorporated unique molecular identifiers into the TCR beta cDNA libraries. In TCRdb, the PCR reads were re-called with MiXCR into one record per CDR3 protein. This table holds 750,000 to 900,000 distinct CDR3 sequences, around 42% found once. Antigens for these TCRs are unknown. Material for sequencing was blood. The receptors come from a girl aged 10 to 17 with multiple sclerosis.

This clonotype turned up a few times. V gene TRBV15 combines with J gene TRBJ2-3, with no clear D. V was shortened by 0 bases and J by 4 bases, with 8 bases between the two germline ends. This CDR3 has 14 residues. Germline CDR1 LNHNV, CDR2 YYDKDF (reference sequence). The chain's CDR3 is CATSRDLVADTQYF. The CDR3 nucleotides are TGTGCCACCAGCAGAGATCTGGTCGCAGATACGCAGTATTTT.

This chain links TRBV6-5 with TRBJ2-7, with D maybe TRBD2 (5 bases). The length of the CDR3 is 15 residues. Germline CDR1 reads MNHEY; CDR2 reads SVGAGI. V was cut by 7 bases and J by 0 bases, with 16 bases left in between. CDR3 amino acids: CASTSGSGASYEQYF. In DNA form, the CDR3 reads TGTGCCAGCACCTCGGGGAGCGGAGCCTCCTACGAGCAGTACTTC.

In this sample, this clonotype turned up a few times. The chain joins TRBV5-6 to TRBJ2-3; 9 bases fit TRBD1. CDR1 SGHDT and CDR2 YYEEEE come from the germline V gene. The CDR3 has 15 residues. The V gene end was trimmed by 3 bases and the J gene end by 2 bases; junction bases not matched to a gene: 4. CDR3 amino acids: CASSSYRGLTDTQYF. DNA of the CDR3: TGTGCCAGCAGCTCCTACAGGGGGCTCACAGATACGCAGTATTTT.

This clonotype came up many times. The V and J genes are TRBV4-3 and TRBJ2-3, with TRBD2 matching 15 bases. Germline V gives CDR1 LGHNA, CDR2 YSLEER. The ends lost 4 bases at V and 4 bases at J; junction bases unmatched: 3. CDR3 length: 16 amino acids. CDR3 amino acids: CASSPGLAGGADTQYF. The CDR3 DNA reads TGCGCCAGCAGCCCCGGACTAGCGGGAGGGGCAGATACGCAGTATTTT.

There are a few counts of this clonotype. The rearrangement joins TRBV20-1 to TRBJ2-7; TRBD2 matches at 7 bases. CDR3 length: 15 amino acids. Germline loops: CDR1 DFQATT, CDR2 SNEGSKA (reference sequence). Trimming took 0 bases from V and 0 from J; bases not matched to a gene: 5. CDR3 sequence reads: CSAREWREFSYEQYF. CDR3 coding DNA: TGCAGTGCTAGAGAATGGCGGGAGTTCTCCTACGAGCAGTACTTC.

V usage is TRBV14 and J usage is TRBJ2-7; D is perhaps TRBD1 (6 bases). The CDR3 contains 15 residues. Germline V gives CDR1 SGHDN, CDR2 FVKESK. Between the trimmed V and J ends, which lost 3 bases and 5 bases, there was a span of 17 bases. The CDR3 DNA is TGTGCCAGCAGCCAGATACAGGGCGAAGGAGACGAGCAGTACTTC. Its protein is CASSQIQGEGDEQYF.

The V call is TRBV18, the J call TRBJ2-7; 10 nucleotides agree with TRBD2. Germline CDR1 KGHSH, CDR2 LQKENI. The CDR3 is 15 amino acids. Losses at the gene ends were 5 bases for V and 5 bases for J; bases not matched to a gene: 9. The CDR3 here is CASSTTSGTINEQYF. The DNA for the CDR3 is TGTGCCAGCTCAACCACTAGCGGGACAATCAACGAGCAGTACTTC.

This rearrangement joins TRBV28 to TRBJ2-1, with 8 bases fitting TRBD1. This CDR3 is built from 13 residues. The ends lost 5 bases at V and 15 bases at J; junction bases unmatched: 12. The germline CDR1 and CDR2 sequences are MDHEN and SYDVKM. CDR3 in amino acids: CASSPIWGTGRFF. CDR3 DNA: TGTGCCAGCAGTCCAATATGGGGGACAGGTAGGTTCTTC.

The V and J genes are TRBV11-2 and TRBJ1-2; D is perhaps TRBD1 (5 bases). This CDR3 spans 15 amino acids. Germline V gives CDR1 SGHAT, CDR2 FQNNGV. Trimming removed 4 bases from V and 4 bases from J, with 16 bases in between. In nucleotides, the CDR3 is TGTGCCAGCAGCTCCCGGGGCGGCACCCCCTATGGCTACACCTTC. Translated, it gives CASSSRGGTPYGYTF. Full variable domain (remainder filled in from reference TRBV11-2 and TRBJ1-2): EAGVAQSPRYKIIEKRQSVAFWCNPISGHATLYWYQQILGQGPKLLIQFQNNGVVDDSQLPKDRFSAERLKGVDSTLKIQPAKLEDSAVYLCASSSRGGTPYGYTFGSGTRLTVV.

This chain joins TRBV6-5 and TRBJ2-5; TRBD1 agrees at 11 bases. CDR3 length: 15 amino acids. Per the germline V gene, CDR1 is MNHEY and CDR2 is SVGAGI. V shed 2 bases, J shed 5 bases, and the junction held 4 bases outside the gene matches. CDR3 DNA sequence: TGTGCCAGCAGTTACGGACAGGGGGCGGGGGAGACCCAGTACTTC. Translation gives CASSYGQGAGETQYF.

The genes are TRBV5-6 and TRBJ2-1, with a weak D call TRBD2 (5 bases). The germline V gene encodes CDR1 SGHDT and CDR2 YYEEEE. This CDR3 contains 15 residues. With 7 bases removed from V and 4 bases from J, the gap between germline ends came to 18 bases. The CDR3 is CASAPSGFLYNEQFF. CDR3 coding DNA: TGTGCCAGCGCGCCCTCGGGGTTCTTGTACAATGAGCAGTTCTTC.

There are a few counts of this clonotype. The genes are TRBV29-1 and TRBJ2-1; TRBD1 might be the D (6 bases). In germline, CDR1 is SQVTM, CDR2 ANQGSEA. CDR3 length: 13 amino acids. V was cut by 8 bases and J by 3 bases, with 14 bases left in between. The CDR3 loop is CSLGTTFYNEQFF. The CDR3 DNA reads TGCAGCCTTGGGACAACTTTCTACAATGAGCAGTTCTTC.

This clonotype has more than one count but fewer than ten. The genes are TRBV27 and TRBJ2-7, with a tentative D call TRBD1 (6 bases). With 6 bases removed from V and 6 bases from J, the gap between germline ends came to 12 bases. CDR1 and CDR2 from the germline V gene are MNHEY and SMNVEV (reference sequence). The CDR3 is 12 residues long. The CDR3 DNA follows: TGTGCCAGCAGCTCAGAGGGGGTCGAGCAGTACTTC. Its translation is CASSSEGVEQYF.